This passage covers 10 T cell receptor beta chains from one sample sequenced in a study of cytomegalovirus exposure and HLA in healthy donors (dated by TCRdb to between 2016 and 2019). The receptor library was made with the immunoSEQ multiplex PCR assay. A mixture of 60 forward primers for TCR Vbeta segments and 13 reverse primers for TCR Jbeta segments was used in the multiplex PCR. TCRdb mirrors the immuneACCESS table, restricted to in-frame sequences. Some clones are absent from its copies; in checked studies, under half trace to an unresolved V gene, and the reason for the others is unknown. Within this sample are roughly 100,000 clones, with around 72% of them counted one time only. The ten largest make up roughly 9.7% of the sample. Sequences were obtained from PBMCs. The receptor source for this set is a man younger than 35 in good health and CMV-seropositive.

The V and J genes are TRBV23-1 and TRBJ1-6, with 7 bases aligning to TRBD1. Being an ORF, TRBV23-1 has a function that is uncertain. This CDR3 comprises 9 residues. V lost 10 bases, J lost 13 bases, and 1 base stayed unmatched. The CDR3 sequence: CAKGAPLHF. CDR3 nucleotide sequence: TGCGCCAAGGGGGCGCCCCTCCACTTT.

J is TRBJ2-3 and V is TRBV10-3, with D uncertain. CDR1 ENHRY and CDR2 SYGVKD come from the germline V gene. CDR3 size: 12 residues. Trimming removed 6 bases from V and 5 bases from J, with 9 bases in between. For the CDR3, the DNA is TGTGCCATCAGATCCGGTGGAGATACGCAGTATTTT. The encoded protein is CAIRSGGDTQYF.

J is TRBJ2-5 and V is TRBV6-5; 7 positions agree with TRBD2. V dropped 6 bases and J dropped 1; count of bases not matched to a gene: 8. The CDR3 consists of 15 residues. Per germline, CDR1 MNHEY and CDR2 SVGAGI. This CDR3 is CASSPGLVLQETQYF. The CDR3 DNA sequence: TGTGCCAGCAGCCCCGGACTAGTACTCCAAGAGACCCAGTACTTC.

The chain has TRBV9 and TRBJ1-6; the match to TRBD1 covers 7 bases. The V segment lost 0 bases and the J segment 9 bases; nucleotides outside the gene matches: 3. This CDR3 has 14 residues. Germline-derived CDR1 and CDR2 are SGDLS and YYNGEE. For the CDR3, the DNA is TGTGCCAGCAGCGTAGGGACAGGTCGTTCACCCCTCCACTTT. Its translation is CASSVGTGRSPLHF.

This chain links TRBV5-1 with TRBJ1-2, with unresolved D. CDR1 is SGHRS and CDR2 is YFSETQ in the germline V gene. The CDR3 has 14 residues. Trimming cost V 0 bases and J 1 base, with 7 bases left between them. The CDR3 DNA reads TGCGCCAGCAGCTTGGACGGAGATAACTATGGCTACACCTTC. Protein: CASSLDGDNYGYTF.

V and J are TRBV5-6 and TRBJ2-7; 10 nucleotides agree with TRBD2. Germline CDR1 is SGHDT and CDR2 is YYEEEE. V shed 2 bases and J 5 bases; nucleotides not matched to a gene: 7. CDR3 length: 15 amino acids. The CDR3 loop is CASSFKVAGGNEQYF. The DNA of the CDR3 is TGTGCCAGCAGCTTCAAAGTAGCGGGGGGAAACGAGCAGTACTTC.

This clone appeared a few times. The J gene is TRBJ2-3, the V gene TRBV7-6, with D perhaps TRBD2 (6 bases). The CDR3 has 15 residues. The germline V gene encodes CDR1 SGHVS and CDR2 FNYEAQ. V was trimmed by 2 bases and J by 2 bases, leaving 11 bases between them. CDR3 residues: CASSLMVAVTDTQYF. CDR3 DNA: TGTGCCAGCAGCTTAATGGTAGCGGTCACAGATACGCAGTATTTT.

This rearrangement joins TRBV27 to TRBJ2-2; no firm D call. The length of the CDR3 is 14 residues. The germline V and J ends were trimmed by 2 bases and 5 bases, with 9 bases remaining between them. CDR1 and CDR2 (germline): MNHEY, SMNVEV (reference sequence). The CDR3 reads CASSLQIRTGELFF. CDR3 coding DNA: TGTGCCAGCAGTTTACAGATCCGTACCGGGGAGCTGTTTTTT.

The table lists this clone with a few counts. The J gene is TRBJ1-5, the V gene TRBV28, with TRBD1 matching over 8 bases. The ends lost 5 bases at V and 0 bases at J; junction bases unmatched: 15. Germline values: CDR1 MDHEN, CDR2 SYDVKM. CDR3 size: 19 residues. This chain's CDR3 is CASSISTGATLNSNQPQHF. CDR3 in DNA: TGTGCCAGCAGTATTTCGACAGGGGCGACACTTAATAGCAATCAGCCCCAGCATTTT. Complete variable domain (other parts from reference TRBV28 and TRBJ1-5): DVKVTQSSRYLVKRTGEKVFLECVQDMDHENMFWYRQDPGLGLRLIYFSYDVKMKEKGDIPEGYSVSREKKERFSLILESASTNQTSMYLCASSISTGATLNSNQPQHFGDGTRLSIL.

V usage is TRBV18 and J usage is TRBJ2-1; the D gene is possibly TRBD2 (7 bases). Between the trimmed V and J ends, which lost 3 bases and 9 bases, there was a span of 24 bases. The CDR3 consists of 17 residues. In germline, CDR1 is KGHSH, CDR2 LQKENI. CDR3 coding DNA: TGTGCCAGCTCACCCTCCACGTTGGCGGGGGCAGTCGGTGAGCAGTTCTTC. It is translated as CASSPSTLAGAVGEQFF. The full variable domain, completed using reference TRBV18 and TRBJ2-1, is NAGVMQNPRHLVRRRGQEARLRCSPMKGHSHVYWYRQLPEEGLKFMVYLQKENIIDESGMPKERFSAEFPKEGPSILRIQQVVRGDSAAYFCASSPSTLAGAVGEQFFGPGTRLTVL.